This T cell receptor (beta chain) appears in the sequencing data of a study of regulatory T cells in long-lasting Graves disease. Study-level information: Graves' patients, diagnosed recently, had received antithyroid drugs under 3 months.

Study-wide results and caveats: Lower TCR diversity was seen in persistent Graves' patients than in newly diagnosed ones.

This clonotype occurred many times. Its antigen is as yet unknown. The V gene end was trimmed by 5 bases and the J gene end by 8 bases; junction bases not matched to a gene: 15. The CDR3 spans 16 residues. Per germline, CDR1 SGHKS and CDR2 YYEKEE (reference sequence). Building of the TCR beta libraries involved iRepertoire HTBI primers and Arm-PCR of CDR3 regions. TCRdb processed the multiplex PCR reads anew with MiXCR; each CDR3 protein has one entry. The data show 500,000 or so distinct CDR3 sequences, 13% to 15% seen once. Noted time point: newly diagnosed GD, antithyroid drugs for less than 3 months. PBMC-extracted RNA yielded the TCR library. The data also belong to a second study, concerning T cells in Graves' hyperthyroidism and ophthalmopathy. As that study records: Ophthalmopathy, as predicted by the model, came a median around 6 months after the prediction.

Sample: peripheral blood mononuclear cells (PBMCs), taken at new diagnosis, from a patient treated with antithyroid drugs. The chain employs TRBV5-5 and TRBJ2-1, with TRBD2 matching over 8 bases. This sequence originates from a woman aged 45-60 years with Graves disease. This CDR3 reads CASSPRASGRSDEQFF. The CDR3 coding sequence is TGTGCCAGCAGTCCCCGCGCTAGCGGGCGTAGCGATGAGCAGTTCTTC.